This TCR beta chain was observed in a study of regulatory T cells in long-lasting Graves disease. Sample time point: newly diagnosed GD, antithyroid drugs for less than 3 months. Following extraction of RNA from PBMCs, that RNA was used to make the TCR library. Patients were from an endocrinology department in Xi'an, China. HTBI primers from iRepertoire and Arm-PCR of CDR3 regions yielded the TCR beta libraries. TCRdb itself ran the multiplex PCR reads through MiXCR, one entry per CDR3 protein. The sample comprises 370,000 or so distinct CDR3 sequences, about 17% of which are singletons, and just over 20% rests with the top ten. The germline gives CDR1 MGHRA, CDR2 YSYEKL. With 3 bases removed from V and 4 bases from J, the gap between germline ends came to 22 bases. The CDR3 covers 17 residues. The same data also contributed to another study, on T cells in Graves' hyperthyroidism and ophthalmopathy. According to that study: Most clonotypes that expanded in the thyroid above 0.001 also showed up in blood. Separation of ophthalmopathy from stable hyperthyroidism was achieved by a 13 V-J model.

Sequencing was performed on peripheral blood mononuclear cells (PBMCs), taken at new diagnosis, from a patient treated with antithyroid drugs. This TCR was recovered from a young woman with Graves disease. The chain couples TRBV4-1 to TRBJ2-7; D tentatively fits TRBD1 or TRBD2 (5 bases each). The CDR3 coding sequence is TGCGCCAGCAGCCATCTCGGTAGGGGAGCCTCCCTGTACGAGCAGTACTTC. Translated: CASSHLGRGASLYEQYF.